The clone carrying this T cell receptor (beta chain) appeared a single time. Repertoires were generated with immunoSEQ multiplex PCR, while TCRdb's copy carries only in-frame clones and drops some. The sample includes tens of thousands of clones, around 87% of them seen just once. The entry originates in a study of OX40 agonist ivuxolimab in advanced cancers. Looking at the study overall: Patient treatment consisted of intravenous ivuxolimab administration every 2 weeks at 0.01 to 10 mg/kg.

The CDR3 is made up of 15 amino acids. The germline V and J ends were trimmed by 1 base and 3 bases, with 10 bases remaining between them. Germline V gene lookup returns CDR1 KGHSH and CDR2 LQKENI. This clonotype was sampled from an adult with an advanced solid tumor such as melanoma, head and neck, liver or kidney cancer. The chain is built from TRBV18 and TRBJ2-1; D remains ambiguous. Sample: CD4+ or CD8+ T cells sorted from blood, taken in a trial of the OX40 agonist ivuxolimab. In DNA, the CDR3 is TGTGCCAGCTCACCACAGTTCGAACTCTACAATGAGCAGTTCTTC. Amino acid sequence: CASSPQFELYNEQFF.